Following are 28 T cell receptor beta chains from one sample sequenced in a study of blood T cell repertoires in COVID-19 (dated by TCRdb to 2018 to 2021). The library was made by the immunoSEQ multiplex PCR assay. TCRdb took this table from immuneACCESS and kept in-frame rearrangements with V and J called. Such tables lack part of the clones; where checked against another copy, unresolved V genes explain under half of the gap, and the rest is unexplained. The table for this sample lists 49,000 or so clones; over 80% of them were counted only once. The ten largest clones add up to approximately 8.4% of the sample. Input material: peripheral blood. Receptors originate from a man over 45 with acute or convalescent COVID-19.

The V gene is TRBV2, the J gene TRBJ1-2; D gene unclear. The V end lost 9 bases, the J end lost 6 bases, and 17 bases lay between the germline ends. The germline V gene encodes CDR1 SNHLY and CDR2 FYNNEI. CDR3 length equals 13 residues. The DNA of the CDR3 is TGTGCCAGTTCTAAGGAGGCCCAAAATGGCTACACCTTC. It yields the protein CASSKEAQNGYTF.

This clone was seen a single time. The chain has TRBV6-5 and TRBJ2-1; unclear D gene. The V gene's germline CDR1 is MNHEY and CDR2 SVGAGI. V lost 8 bases and J lost 0, with 14 bases in between. The CDR3 totals 15 residues. This CDR3 reads CASHRVLSSYNEQFF. The CDR3 DNA is TGTGCCAGCCATAGAGTTCTGAGCTCCTACAATGAGCAGTTCTTC.

This clone was recorded once. The genes are TRBV19 and TRBJ2-7; 7 bases are a match to TRBD2. The CDR3 extends over 14 amino acids. CDR1 LNHDA and CDR2 SQIVND come from the germline V gene (reference sequence). V dropped 1 base and J dropped 3; count of bases not matched to a gene: 3. The CDR3 here is CASSIAGGVYEQYF. The CDR3, as DNA: TGTGCCAGTAGTATAGCGGGAGGCGTCTACGAGCAGTACTTC.

CDR3 in amino acids: CASSFKRRTVLNTEAFF. The CDR3 DNA follows: TGTGCCAGCAGTTTTAAACGGAGGACGGTTTTGAACACTGAAGCTTTCTTT. This rearrangement joins TRBV28 to TRBJ1-1; D ambiguous. The CDR3 length is 17 residues. The germline gives CDR1 MDHEN, CDR2 SYDVKM. The ends were cut back, 3 bases at V and 0 bases at J, with 17 bases in the middle.

The chain employs TRBV6-5 and TRBJ1-1; 7 positions match TRBD1. V lost 7 bases and J lost 2; bases outside the gene matches: 4. CDR3 length: 13 residues. The germline CDR1 and CDR2 sequences are MNHEY and SVGAGI. CDR3: CASTRGRNTEAFF. CDR3 bases: TGTGCCAGCACAAGGGGGCGTAACACTGAAGCTTTCTTT.

The V call is TRBV19, the J call TRBJ2-1; 7 bases are shared with TRBD1. This CDR3 has 13 amino acids. J was trimmed by 9 bases and V by 1 base; bases with no gene match: 3. Germline V CDR1 and CDR2: LNHDA, SQIVND (reference sequence). The CDR3 coding sequence is TGTGCCAGTAGTATAGGACAGGGCGGTGAGCAGTTCTTC. Its protein product is CASSIGQGGEQFF.

The gene calls are TRBV19 and TRBJ1-3; 7 bases align to TRBD1. With 5 bases clipped from V and 4 bases from J, the junction kept 8 bases outside the gene matches. Germline-derived CDR1 and CDR2 are LNHDA and SQIVND (reference sequence). The CDR3 sequence is 15 residues long. The CDR3 nucleotides read TGTGCCAGTAGTGCTCCGGGACAGAGGGGAAACACCATATATTTT. This sequence encodes CASSAPGQRGNTIYF.

CDR3 loop: CASSGQGYNEQFF. The CDR3 coding sequence is TGTGCCAGCAGTGGACAGGGTTACAATGAGCAGTTCTTC. The chain joins TRBV7-2 to TRBJ2-1; 8 bases map to TRBD1. Looked up from germline, CDR1 is SGHTA and CDR2 is FQGNSA. CDR3 length: 13 amino acids. J was trimmed by 4 bases and V by 6 bases; bases with no gene match: 2.

This chain links TRBV19 with TRBJ1-4; maybe TRBD1 (5 bases). Germline values: CDR1 LNHDA, CDR2 SQIVND (reference sequence). The CDR3 runs to 16 residues. The V end was cut by 6 bases, the J end by 7 bases, with 21 bases between. The CDR3 reads CASRWGQDHRGEKLFF. CDR3 DNA: TGTGCCAGTAGATGGGGCCAGGACCACCGAGGTGAAAAACTGTTTTTT.

The chain employs TRBV2 and TRBJ2-1; D remains unclear. Germline CDR1 SNHLY, CDR2 FYNNEI. The ends were cut back, 8 bases at V and 12 bases at J, with 17 bases in the middle. This CDR3 has 12 amino acids. CDR3 sequence reads: CASVEGPWAQFF. The DNA for the CDR3 is TGTGCCAGCGTTGAAGGCCCCTGGGCGCAGTTCTTC. Full variable domain (remainder filled in from reference TRBV2 and TRBJ2-1): EPEVTQTPSHQVTQMGQEVILRCVPISNHLYFYWYRQILGQKVEFLVSFYNNEISEKSEIFDDQFSVERPDGSNFTLKIRSTKLEDSAMYFCASVEGPWAQFFGPGTRLTVL.

This chain joins TRBV6-6 and TRBJ2-4, with a tentative D call TRBD1 (6 bases). The CDR3 covers 14 residues. Germline loops: CDR1 MNHNY, CDR2 SVGAGI (reference sequence). The V end lost 6 bases, the J end lost 0 bases, and 9 bases lay between the germline ends. The DNA for the CDR3 is TGTGCCAGCAGCAGGGGCGAAGCCAAAAACATTCAGTACTTC. As protein: CASSRGEAKNIQYF.

This chain uses TRBV4-3 with TRBJ1-2; D ambiguous. The CDR3 runs 16 residues. Trimming took off 1 base at V and 4 bases at J, with 16 bases between the two ends. Germline CDR1 LGHNA, CDR2 YSLEER. The CDR3 loop reads CASSQVGQAGLYGYTF. CDR3 DNA: TGCGCCAGCAGCCAAGTCGGTCAAGCAGGCCTCTATGGCTACACCTTC.

The J gene is TRBJ2-7, the V gene TRBV6-1; TRBD1 matches 7 bases. The germline CDR1 and CDR2 sequences are MNHNS and SASEGT. CDR3 length equals 16 residues. With 2 bases clipped from V and 0 bases from J, the junction kept 7 bases outside the gene matches. DNA for the CDR3: TGTGCCAGCAGTGAAAAGTGGGCAGGGGGCTCCTACGAGCAGTACTTC. Amino acid sequence: CASSEKWAGGSYEQYF.

This clone was seen only a few times. The V call is TRBV18, the J call TRBJ2-2, with 11 nucleotides matching TRBD2. Germline CDR1 KGHSH, CDR2 LQKENI. The CDR3 length is 18 residues. The trim removed 3 bases at V and 6 bases at J, leaving 12 bases unmatched. DNA of the CDR3: TGTGCCAGCTCACCTGCCGGGACTAGCGGCTCTGTGTCCGGGGAGCTGTTTTTT. Protein: CASSPAGTSGSVSGELFF.

The V call is TRBV4-2, the J call TRBJ1-3; 12 bases are shared with TRBD1. CDR3 length: 16 amino acids. V gave up 2 bases and J gave up 4 bases; unmatched junction bases: 3. Germline V gives CDR1 LGHNA, CDR2 YNFKEQ. The CDR3 sequence: CASSQTGTGGGNTIYF. CDR3 nucleotides: TGTGCCAGCAGCCAAACGGGGACAGGGGGCGGAAACACCATATATTTT.

J is TRBJ1-3 and V is TRBV7-3; D is unresolved. Per germline, CDR1 SGHTA and CDR2 FQGTGA. Between the trimmed V and J ends, which lost 5 bases and 0 bases, there was a span of 5 bases. This CDR3 region has 13 residues. CDR3 region: CASSVNSGNTIYF. As DNA, the CDR3 is TGTGCCAGCAGCGTCAACTCTGGAAACACCATATATTTT. Complete variable domain (other parts from reference TRBV7-3 and TRBJ1-3): GAGVSQTPSNKVTEKGKYVELRCDPISGHTALYWYRQSLGQGPEFLIYFQGTGAADDSGLPNDRFFAVRPEGSVSTLKIQRTERGDSAVYLCASSVNSGNTIYFGEGSWLTVV.

For the CDR3, the DNA is TGTGCCAGCAGCTCTTTAGCGGGGGCGAAAGATACCGGGGAGCTGTTTTTT. The encoded protein is CASSSLAGAKDTGELFF. V is TRBV7-9 and J is TRBJ2-2; 9 bases agree with TRBD2. Looked up from germline, CDR1 is SEHNR and CDR2 is FQNEAQ (reference sequence). After removal of 4 bases from V and 5 bases from J, the junction contained 11 bases not matched to a gene. The CDR3 totals 17 residues.

This chain uses TRBV24-1 with TRBJ2-1; D possibly corresponds to TRBD2 (6 bases). This CDR3 has 16 residues. V lost 3 bases and J lost 4, with 15 bases in between. Germline-derived CDR1 and CDR2 are KGHDR and SFDVKD. CDR3 loop: CATSDVRRGNYNEQFF. CDR3 nucleotides: TGTGCCACCAGTGATGTGCGGAGGGGCAATTACAATGAGCAGTTCTTC.

This clone was observed once. The rearrangement joins TRBV6-2 or TRBV6-3 to TRBJ2-2, with D tentatively TRBD2 (5 bases). V lost 0 bases, J lost 4 bases, and 9 bases lay in between. The CDR3 spans 15 residues. Germline V CDR1 and CDR2: MNHEY, SVGEGT. CDR3 residues: CASSYSAAGTGELFF. CDR3 bases: TGTGCCAGCAGTTACTCCGCGGCGGGCACCGGGGAGCTGTTTTTT.

This chain links TRBV10-3 with TRBJ2-1, with 7 positions matching TRBD2. The CDR3 covers 17 residues. J gave up 4 bases and V 2 bases, and 11 bases lay outside the gene matches. CDR1 ENHRY and CDR2 SYGVKD come from the germline V gene. CDR3 amino acids: CAISETLSMGGYNEQFF. CDR3 nucleotides: TGTGCCATCAGTGAGACCCTCTCTATGGGGGGGTACAATGAGCAGTTCTTC.

This sequence joins TRBV28 and TRBJ1-1; 7 bases line up with TRBD1. Losses at the gene ends were 7 bases for V and 4 bases for J; bases not matched to a gene: 6. Germline lookup yields CDR1 MDHEN and CDR2 SYDVKM. This CDR3 contains 13 residues. This chain's CDR3 is CASTPGQITEAFF. CDR3 coding DNA: TGTGCCAGCACGCCGGGACAGATCACTGAAGCTTTCTTT.

The chain has TRBV5-6 and TRBJ1-1; 8 bases are a match to TRBD1. This CDR3 has 16 amino acids. V gave up 4 bases and J gave up 6 bases; unmatched junction bases: 14. Germline CDR1 and CDR2: SGHDT and YYEEEE. CDR3 residues: CASSIPRTGQTAEAFF. Here the CDR3 DNA reads TGTGCCAGCAGCATCCCCCGGACAGGGCAGACGGCTGAAGCTTTCTTT.

The V call is TRBV5-1, the J call TRBJ1-5; the match to TRBD1 covers 7 bases. The CDR3 is made up of 15 amino acids. CDR1 SGHRS and CDR2 YFSETQ come from the germline V gene. The V segment lost 5 bases and the J segment 0 bases; nucleotides outside the gene matches: 5. This CDR3 is CASSQGDSSNQPQHF. CDR3 nucleotides: TGCGCCAGCAGTCAGGGGGACAGTAGCAATCAGCCCCAGCATTTT.

This chain links TRBV7-2 with TRBJ1-3, with 9 positions matching TRBD1. V lost 7 bases to trimming and J lost 5 bases; unmatched junction nucleotides: 9. Per the germline V gene, CDR1 is SGHTA and CDR2 is FQGNSA. This CDR3 is 15 amino acids long. CDR3 DNA: TGTGCCAGCACCACCGAGGACAGGGGAAGAAACACCATATATTTT. It codes for CASTTEDRGRNTIYF. Using reference TRBV7-2 and TRBJ1-3 for the parts outside the CDR3, the full variable domain is GAGVSQSPSNKVTEKGKDVELRCDPISGHTALYWYRQSLGQGLEFLIYFQGNSAPDKSGLPSDRFSAERTGGSVSTLTIQRTQQEDSAVYLCASTTEDRGRNTIYFGEGSWLTVV.

The CDR3 sequence is CASSLLGGSNTEAFF. The CDR3 DNA is TGTGCCAGCAGCTTACTGGGGGGTTCGAACACTGAAGCTTTCTTT. The V gene is TRBV5-5, the J gene TRBJ1-1; weak D call: TRBD1 (5 bases). The germline CDR1 and CDR2 sequences are SGHKS and YYEKEE (reference sequence). Trimming left V 2 bases short and J 1 base short, with 12 bases between. CDR3 length: 15 amino acids.

This rearrangement joins TRBV14 to TRBJ1-1, with 8 bases aligning to TRBD1. The germline V gene encodes CDR1 SGHDN and CDR2 FVKESK. Losses at the gene ends were 0 bases for V and 2 bases for J; bases not matched to a gene: 8. This CDR3 comprises 17 residues. CDR3 residues: CASSQDRDRRGNTEAFF. The CDR3, as DNA: TGTGCCAGCAGCCAAGATAGGGACAGGAGGGGAAACACTGAAGCTTTCTTT.

V and J are TRBV24-1 and TRBJ2-1, with TRBD1 matching over 10 bases. CDR3 size: 16 residues. Germline CDR1 is KGHDR and CDR2 is SFDVKD. Unmatched junction bases numbered 8, after V lost 4 bases and J lost 6 bases. In DNA form, the CDR3 reads TGTGCCACCAGTGACTCCGGGACAGGGGCCGTCAATGAGCAGTTCTTC. Translated, it gives CATSDSGTGAVNEQFF.

The chain recombines TRBV5-5 with TRBJ1-5; D remains ambiguous. CDR1 and CDR2 from the germline V gene are SGHKS and YYEKEE (reference sequence). The germline V and J ends were trimmed by 0 bases and 2 bases, with 9 bases remaining between them. CDR3 length: 15 amino acids. Here the CDR3 DNA reads TGTGCCAGCAGCTTGGGAGCTACTGGCAATCAGCCCCAGCATTTT. Amino acid sequence: CASSLGATGNQPQHF.